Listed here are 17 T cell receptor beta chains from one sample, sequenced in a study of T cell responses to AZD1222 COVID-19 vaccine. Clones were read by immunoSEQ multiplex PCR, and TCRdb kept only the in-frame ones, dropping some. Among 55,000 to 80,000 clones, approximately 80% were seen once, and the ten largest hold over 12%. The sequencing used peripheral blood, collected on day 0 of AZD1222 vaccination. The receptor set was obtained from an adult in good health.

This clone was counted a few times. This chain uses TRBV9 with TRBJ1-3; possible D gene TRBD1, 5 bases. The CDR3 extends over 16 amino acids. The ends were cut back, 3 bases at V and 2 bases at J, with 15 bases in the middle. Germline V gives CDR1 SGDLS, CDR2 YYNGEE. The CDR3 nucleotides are TGTGCCAGCAGCGAGAGGGAGGGGCCAGCTGGAAACACCATATATTTT. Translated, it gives CASSEREGPAGNTIYF.

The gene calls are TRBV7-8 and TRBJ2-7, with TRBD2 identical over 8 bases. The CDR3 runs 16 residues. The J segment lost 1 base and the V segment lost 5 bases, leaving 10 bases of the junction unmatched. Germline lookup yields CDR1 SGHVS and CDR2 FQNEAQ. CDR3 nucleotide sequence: TGTGCCAGCAGCCCCGTGGGACTAGGCCCGTCCTACGAGCAGTACTTC. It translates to CASSPVGLGPSYEQYF.

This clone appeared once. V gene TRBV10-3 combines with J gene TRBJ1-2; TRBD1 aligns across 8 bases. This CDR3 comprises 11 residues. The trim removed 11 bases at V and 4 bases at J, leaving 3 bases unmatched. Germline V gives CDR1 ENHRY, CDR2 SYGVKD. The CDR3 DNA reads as TGTGCCGTTACAGGGGGCTATGGCTACACCTTC. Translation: CAVTGGYGYTF.

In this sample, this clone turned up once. In nucleotides, the CDR3 is TGCGCCAGCAGCCAAGGGGCAGGGGGCACCTACGAGCAGTACTTC. It specifies CASSQGAGGTYEQYF. This chain uses TRBV4-1 with TRBJ2-7; 8 bases agree with TRBD1. Losses at the gene ends were 1 base for V and 2 bases for J; bases not matched to a gene: 4. The CDR3 is made up of 15 amino acids. The germline gives CDR1 MGHRA, CDR2 YSYEKL.

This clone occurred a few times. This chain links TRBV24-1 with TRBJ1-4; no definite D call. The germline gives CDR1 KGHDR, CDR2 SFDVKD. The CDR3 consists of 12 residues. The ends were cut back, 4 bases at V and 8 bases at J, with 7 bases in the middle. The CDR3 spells CATSDPSEKLFF. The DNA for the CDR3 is TGTGCCACCAGTGACCCAAGCGAAAAACTGTTTTTT.

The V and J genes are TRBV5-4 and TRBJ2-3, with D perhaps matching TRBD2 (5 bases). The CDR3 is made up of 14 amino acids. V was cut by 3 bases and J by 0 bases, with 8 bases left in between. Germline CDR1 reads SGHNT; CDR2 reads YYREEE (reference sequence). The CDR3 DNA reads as TGTGCCAGCAGCTCCGCGGGTAGCACAGATACGCAGTATTTT. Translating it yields CASSSAGSTDTQYF.

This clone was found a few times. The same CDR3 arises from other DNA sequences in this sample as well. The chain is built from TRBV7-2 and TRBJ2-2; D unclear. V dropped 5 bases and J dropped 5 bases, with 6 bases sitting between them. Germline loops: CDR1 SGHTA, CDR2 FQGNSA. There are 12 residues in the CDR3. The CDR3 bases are TGTGCCAGCAGCCCATCAACCGGGGAGCTGTTTTTT. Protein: CASSPSTGELFF. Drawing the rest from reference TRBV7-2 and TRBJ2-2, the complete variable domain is GAGVSQSPSNKVTEKGKDVELRCDPISGHTALYWYRQSLGQGLEFLIYFQGNSAPDKSGLPSDRFSAERTGGSVSTLTIQRTQQEDSAVYLCASSPSTGELFFGEGSRLTVL.

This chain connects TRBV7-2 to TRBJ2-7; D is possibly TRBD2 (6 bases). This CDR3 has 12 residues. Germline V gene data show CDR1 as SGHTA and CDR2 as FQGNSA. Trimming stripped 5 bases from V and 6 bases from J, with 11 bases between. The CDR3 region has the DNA TGTGCCAGCAGCCGGGGGTTGGTCGAGCAGTACTTC. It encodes CASSRGLVEQYF. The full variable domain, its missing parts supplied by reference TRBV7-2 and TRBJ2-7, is GAGVSQSPSNKVTEKGKDVELRCDPISGHTALYWYRQSLGQGLEFLIYFQGNSAPDKSGLPSDRFSAERTGGSVSTLTIQRTQQEDSAVYLCASSRGLVEQYFGPGTRLTVT.

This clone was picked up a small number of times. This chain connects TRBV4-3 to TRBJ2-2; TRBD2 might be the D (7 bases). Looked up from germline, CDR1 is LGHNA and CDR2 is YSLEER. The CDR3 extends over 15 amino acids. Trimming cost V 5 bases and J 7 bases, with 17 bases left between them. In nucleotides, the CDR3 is TGCGCCAGCAGCGAATTTCGGGGGGCTGGCGGGGAGCTGTTTTTT. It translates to CASSEFRGAGGELFF.

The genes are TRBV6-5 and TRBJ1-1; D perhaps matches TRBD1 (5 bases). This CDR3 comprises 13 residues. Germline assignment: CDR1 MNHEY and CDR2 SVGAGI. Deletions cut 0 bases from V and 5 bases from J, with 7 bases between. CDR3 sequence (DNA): TGTGCCAGCAGTTACTCGAGGGGAACTGAAGCTTTCTTT. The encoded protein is CASSYSRGTEAFF.

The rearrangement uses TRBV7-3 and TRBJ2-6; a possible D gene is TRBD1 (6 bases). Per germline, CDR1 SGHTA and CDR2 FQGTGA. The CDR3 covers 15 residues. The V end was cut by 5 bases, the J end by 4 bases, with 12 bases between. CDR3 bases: TGTGCCAGCAGCCCAACAGGGACCGGGGCCAACGTCCTGACTTTC. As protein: CASSPTGTGANVLTF.

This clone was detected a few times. The DNA of the CDR3 is TGTGCCAGCAGTCCCCTCAGGGGAATGAATTACGAGCAGTACTTC. Translation gives CASSPLRGMNYEQYF. The chain is built from TRBV6-6 and TRBJ2-7; a possible D gene is TRBD1 (6 bases). The CDR3 runs to 15 residues. The germline CDR1 and CDR2 sequences are MNHNY and SVGAGI (reference sequence). V gave up 5 bases and J gave up 4 bases, with 18 bases separating them.

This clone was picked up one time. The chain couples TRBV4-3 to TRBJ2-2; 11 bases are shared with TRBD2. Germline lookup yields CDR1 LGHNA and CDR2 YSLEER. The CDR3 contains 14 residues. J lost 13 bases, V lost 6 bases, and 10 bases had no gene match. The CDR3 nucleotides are TGCGCCAGCAGACCCATAGCGGGGGGGCCAGGGCTGTTTTTT. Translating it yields CASRPIAGGPGLFF.

This chain's CDR3 is CSVVGGISYEQYF. CDR3 bases: TGCAGCGTTGTAGGTGGGATTTCCTACGAGCAGTACTTC. The gene calls are TRBV29-1 and TRBJ2-7; D gene unclear. Germline loops: CDR1 SQVTM, CDR2 ANQGSEA. The V end lost 4 bases, the J end lost 1 base, and 11 bases lay between the germline ends. This CDR3 spans 13 amino acids.

The CDR3 is CASRGETGSSEQYF. DNA for the CDR3: TGTGCCAGCAGGGGGGAGACAGGATCTTCCGAGCAGTACTTC. V gene TRBV7-9 combines with J gene TRBJ2-7, with D possibly TRBD1 on 6 matching bases. Between the trimmed V and J ends, which lost 6 bases and 6 bases, there was a span of 18 bases. The CDR3 spans 14 residues. Germline CDR1 is SEHNR and CDR2 is FQNEAQ (reference sequence). Supplemented by reference TRBV7-9 and TRBJ2-7, the full variable domain reads DTGVSQNPRHKITKRGQNVTFRCDPISEHNRLYWYRQTLGQGPEFLTYFQNEAQLEKSRLLSDRFSAERPKGSFSTLEIQRTEQGDSAMYLCASRGETGSSEQYFGPGTRLTVT.

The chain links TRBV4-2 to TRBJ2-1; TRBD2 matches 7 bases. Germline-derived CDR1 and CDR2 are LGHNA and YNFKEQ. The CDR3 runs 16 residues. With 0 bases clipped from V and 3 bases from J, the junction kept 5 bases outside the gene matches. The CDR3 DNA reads TGTGCCAGCAGCCAAGATCCCTGGACTAGCTACAATGAGCAGTTCTTC. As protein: CASSQDPWTSYNEQFF.

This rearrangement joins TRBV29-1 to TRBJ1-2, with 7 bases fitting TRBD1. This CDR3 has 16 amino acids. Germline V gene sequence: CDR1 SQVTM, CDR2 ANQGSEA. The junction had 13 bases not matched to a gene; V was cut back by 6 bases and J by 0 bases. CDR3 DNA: TGCAGCGTCCGAAATACAGGGGTGGGAGCTAACTATGGCTACACCTTC. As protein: CSVRNTGVGANYGYTF.